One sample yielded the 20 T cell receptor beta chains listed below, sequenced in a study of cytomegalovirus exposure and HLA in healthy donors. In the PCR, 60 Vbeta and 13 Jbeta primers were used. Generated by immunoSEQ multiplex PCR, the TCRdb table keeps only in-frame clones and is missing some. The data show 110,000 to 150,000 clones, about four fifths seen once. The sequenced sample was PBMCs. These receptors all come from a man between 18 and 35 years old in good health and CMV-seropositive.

As DNA, the CDR3 is TGTGCCAGCAGCGAGGCTAGCGGTCTTCTCTCCTACAATGAGCAGTTCTTC. Translated: CASSEASGLLSYNEQFF. The rearrangement uses TRBV9 and TRBJ2-1; 7 bases map to TRBD2. CDR3 length equals 17 residues. Germline V gives CDR1 SGDLS, CDR2 YYNGEE. Trimming took 3 bases from V and 0 from J; bases not matched to a gene: 9.

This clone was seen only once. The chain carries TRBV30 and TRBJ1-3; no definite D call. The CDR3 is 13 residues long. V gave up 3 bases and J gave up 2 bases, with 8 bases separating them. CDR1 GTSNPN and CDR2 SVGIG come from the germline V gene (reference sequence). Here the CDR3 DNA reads TGTGCCTGGAGGACACCCCCTGGAAACACCATATATTTT. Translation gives CAWRTPPGNTIYF.

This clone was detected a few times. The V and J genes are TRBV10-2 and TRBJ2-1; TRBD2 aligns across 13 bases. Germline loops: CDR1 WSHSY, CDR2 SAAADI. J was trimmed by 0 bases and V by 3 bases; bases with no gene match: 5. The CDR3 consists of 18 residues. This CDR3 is CASSERTSGRYSYNEQFF. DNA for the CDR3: TGCGCCAGCAGTGAAAGGACTAGCGGGAGATACTCCTACAATGAGCAGTTCTTC.

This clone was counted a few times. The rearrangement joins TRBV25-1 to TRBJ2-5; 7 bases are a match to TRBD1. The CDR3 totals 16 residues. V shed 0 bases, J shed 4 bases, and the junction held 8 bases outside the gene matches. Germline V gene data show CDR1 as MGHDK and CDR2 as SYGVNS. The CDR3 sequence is CASSEYKGALGETQYF. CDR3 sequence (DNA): TGTGCCAGCAGTGAATATAAGGGGGCTTTAGGAGAGACCCAGTACTTC.

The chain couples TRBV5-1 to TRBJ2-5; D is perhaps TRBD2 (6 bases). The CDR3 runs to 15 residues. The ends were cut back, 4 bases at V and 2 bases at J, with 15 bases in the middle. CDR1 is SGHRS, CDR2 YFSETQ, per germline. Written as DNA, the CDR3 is TGCGCCAGCAGCGCCGGCCATGGGACTCAAGAGACCCAGTACTTC. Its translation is CASSAGHGTQETQYF.

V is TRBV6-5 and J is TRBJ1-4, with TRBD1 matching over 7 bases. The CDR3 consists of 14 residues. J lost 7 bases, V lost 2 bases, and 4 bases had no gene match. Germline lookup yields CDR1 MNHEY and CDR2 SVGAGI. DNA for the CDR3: TGTGCCAGCAGTTACAGGGGGCTCGGTGAAAAACTGTTTTTT. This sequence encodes CASSYRGLGEKLFF.

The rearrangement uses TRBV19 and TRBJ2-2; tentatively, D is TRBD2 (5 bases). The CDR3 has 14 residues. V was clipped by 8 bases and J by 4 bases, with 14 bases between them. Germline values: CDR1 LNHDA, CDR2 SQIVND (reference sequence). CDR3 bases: TGTGCCAGTGAACGGGGAAGCGGCACCGGGGAGCTGTTTTTT. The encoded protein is CASERGSGTGELFF.

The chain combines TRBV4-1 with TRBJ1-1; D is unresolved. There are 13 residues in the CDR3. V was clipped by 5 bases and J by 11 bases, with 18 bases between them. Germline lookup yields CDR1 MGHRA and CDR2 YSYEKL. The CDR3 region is CASSERTPVEAFF. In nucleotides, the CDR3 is TGCGCCAGCAGCGAACGTACCCCGGTGGAGGCTTTCTTT.

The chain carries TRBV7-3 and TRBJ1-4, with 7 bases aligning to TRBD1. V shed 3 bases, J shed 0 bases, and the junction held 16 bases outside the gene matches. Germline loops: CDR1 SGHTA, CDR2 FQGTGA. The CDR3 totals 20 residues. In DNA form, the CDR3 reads TGTGCCAGCAGCTTCCGACGCCCGGGGCAGGGGGGCGCAACTAATGAAAAACTGTTTTTT. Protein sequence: CASSFRRPGQGGATNEKLFF.

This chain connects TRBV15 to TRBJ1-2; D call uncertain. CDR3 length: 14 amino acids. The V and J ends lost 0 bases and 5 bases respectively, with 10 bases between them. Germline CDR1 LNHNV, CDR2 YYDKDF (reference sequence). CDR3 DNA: TGTGCCACCAGCAGAGAGGGCGGAGGGTATGGCTACACCTTC. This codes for CATSREGGGYGYTF.

As DNA, the CDR3 is TGCAGCGTTGAAGGGGGGGGGTACTACGAGCAGTACTTC. This translates into CSVEGGGYYEQYF. The chain employs TRBV29-1 and TRBJ2-7; 7 positions match TRBD2. The CDR3 contains 13 residues. Germline CDR1 SQVTM, CDR2 ANQGSEA. V gave up 1 base and J gave up 3 bases; unmatched junction bases: 3.

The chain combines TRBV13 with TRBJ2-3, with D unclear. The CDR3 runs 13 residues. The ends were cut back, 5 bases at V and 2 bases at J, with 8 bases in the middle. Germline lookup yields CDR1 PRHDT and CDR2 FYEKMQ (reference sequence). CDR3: CASSGRLTDTQYF. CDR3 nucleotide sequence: TGTGCCAGCAGCGGCCGACTCACAGATACGCAGTATTTT. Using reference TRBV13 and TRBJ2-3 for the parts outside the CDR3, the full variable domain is AAGVIQSPRHLIKEKRETATLKCYPIPRHDTVYWYQQGPGQDPQFLISFYEKMQSDKGSIPDRFSAQQFSDYHSELNMSSLELGDSALYFCASSGRLTDTQYFGPGTRLTVL.

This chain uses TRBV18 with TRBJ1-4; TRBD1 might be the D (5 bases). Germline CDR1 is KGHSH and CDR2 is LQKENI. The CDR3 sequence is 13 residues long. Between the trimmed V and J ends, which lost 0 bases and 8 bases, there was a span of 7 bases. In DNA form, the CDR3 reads TGTGCCAGCTCACCACCGGGGCAGGAAAAACTGTTTTTT. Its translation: CASSPPGQEKLFF.

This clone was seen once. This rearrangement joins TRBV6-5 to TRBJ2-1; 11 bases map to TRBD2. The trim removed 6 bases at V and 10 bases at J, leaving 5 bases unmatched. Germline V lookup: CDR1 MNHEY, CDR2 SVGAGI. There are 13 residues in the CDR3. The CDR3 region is CASRGTSGGEQFF. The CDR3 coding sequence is TGTGCCAGCAGGGGGACTAGCGGAGGGGAGCAGTTCTTC.

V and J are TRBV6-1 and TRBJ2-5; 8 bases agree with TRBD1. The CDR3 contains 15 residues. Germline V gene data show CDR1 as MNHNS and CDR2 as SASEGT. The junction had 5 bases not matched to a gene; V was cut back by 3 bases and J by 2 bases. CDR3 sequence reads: CASSEAGGPQETQYF. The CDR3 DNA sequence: TGTGCCAGCAGTGAGGCAGGGGGCCCGCAAGAGACCCAGTACTTC.

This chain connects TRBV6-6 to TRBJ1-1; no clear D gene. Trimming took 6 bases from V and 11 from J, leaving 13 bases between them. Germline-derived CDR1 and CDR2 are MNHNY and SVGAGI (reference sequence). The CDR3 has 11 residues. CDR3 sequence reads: CASRRRVRAFF. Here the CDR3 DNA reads TGTGCCAGCAGGCGCCGGGTTAGGGCTTTCTTT.

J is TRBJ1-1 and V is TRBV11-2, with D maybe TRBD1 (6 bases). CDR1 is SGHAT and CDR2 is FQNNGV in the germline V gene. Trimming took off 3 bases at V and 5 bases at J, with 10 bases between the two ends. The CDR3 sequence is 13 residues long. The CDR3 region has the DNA TGTGCCAGCAGCTTGAGGGGGAGAACTGAAGCTTTCTTT. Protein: CASSLRGRTEAFF.

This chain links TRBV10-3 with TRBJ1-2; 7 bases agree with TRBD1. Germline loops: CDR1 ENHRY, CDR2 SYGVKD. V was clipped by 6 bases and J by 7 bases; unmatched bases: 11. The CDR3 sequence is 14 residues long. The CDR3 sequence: CAIRGTATVGGYTF. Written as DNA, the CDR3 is TGTGCCATCAGGGGGACAGCCACCGTCGGTGGCTACACCTTC.

The CDR3 spells CAWSTGVLNTEAFF. In DNA form, the CDR3 reads TGTGCCTGGTCTACAGGGGTTTTGAACACTGAAGCTTTCTTT. The chain links TRBV30 to TRBJ1-1, with 7 positions matching TRBD1. CDR1 is GTSNPN and CDR2 is SVGIG in the germline V gene (reference sequence). V dropped 5 bases and J dropped 0; count of bases not matched to a gene: 6. The CDR3 loop spans 14 amino acids.

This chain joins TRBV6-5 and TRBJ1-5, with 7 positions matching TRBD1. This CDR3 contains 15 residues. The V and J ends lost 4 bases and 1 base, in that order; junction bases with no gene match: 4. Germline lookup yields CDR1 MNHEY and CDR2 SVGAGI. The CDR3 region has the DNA TGTGCCAGCAGTTCAGGGGGTATGAGCAATCAGCCCCAGCATTTT. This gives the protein CASSSGGMSNQPQHF.